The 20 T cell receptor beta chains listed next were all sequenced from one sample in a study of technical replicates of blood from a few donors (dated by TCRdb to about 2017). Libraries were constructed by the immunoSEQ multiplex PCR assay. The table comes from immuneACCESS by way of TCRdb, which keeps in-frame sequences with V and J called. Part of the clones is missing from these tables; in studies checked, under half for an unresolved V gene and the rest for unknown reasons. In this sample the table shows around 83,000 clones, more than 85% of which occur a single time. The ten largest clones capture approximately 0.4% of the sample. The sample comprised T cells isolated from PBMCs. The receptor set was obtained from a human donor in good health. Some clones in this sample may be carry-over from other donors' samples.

Written as DNA, the CDR3 is TGTGCCAGCAGTGAATTCAGGGAAGCTGATGAGCAGTTCTTC. Translation gives CASSEFREADEQFF. The chain is built from TRBV25-1 and TRBJ2-1; the D gene is possibly TRBD1 (5 bases). The CDR3 contains 14 residues. V was trimmed by 1 base and J by 8 bases, leaving 12 bases between them. Germline V CDR1 and CDR2: MGHDK, SYGVNS.

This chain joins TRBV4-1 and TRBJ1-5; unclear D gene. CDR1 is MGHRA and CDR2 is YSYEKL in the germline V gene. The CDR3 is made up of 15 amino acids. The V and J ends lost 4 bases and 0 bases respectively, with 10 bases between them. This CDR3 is CASSPQEDSNQPQHF. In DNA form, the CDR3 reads TGCGCCAGCAGCCCTCAGGAAGATAGCAATCAGCCCCAGCATTTT.

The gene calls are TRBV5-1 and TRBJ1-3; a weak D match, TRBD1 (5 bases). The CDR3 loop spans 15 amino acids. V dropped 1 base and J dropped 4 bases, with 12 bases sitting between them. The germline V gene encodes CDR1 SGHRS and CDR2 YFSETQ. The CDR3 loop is CASSLSRGSGNTIYF. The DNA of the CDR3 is TGCGCCAGCAGCTTGTCTCGGGGGAGCGGAAACACCATATATTTT.

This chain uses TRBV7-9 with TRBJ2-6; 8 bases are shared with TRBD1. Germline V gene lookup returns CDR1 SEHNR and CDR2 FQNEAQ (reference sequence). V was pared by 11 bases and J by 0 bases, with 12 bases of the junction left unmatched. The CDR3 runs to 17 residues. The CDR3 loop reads CAGRDRQRFSGANVLTF. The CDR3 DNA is TGTGCCGGGCGGGACAGGCAAAGATTCTCTGGGGCCAACGTCCTGACTTTC.

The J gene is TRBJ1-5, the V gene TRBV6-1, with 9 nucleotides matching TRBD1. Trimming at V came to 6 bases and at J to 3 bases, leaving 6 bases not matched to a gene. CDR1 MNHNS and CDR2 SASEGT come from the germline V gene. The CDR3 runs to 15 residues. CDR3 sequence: CASRGGQGDNQPQHF. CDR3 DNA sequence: TGTGCCAGCAGGGGGGGACAGGGAGACAATCAGCCCCAGCATTTT.

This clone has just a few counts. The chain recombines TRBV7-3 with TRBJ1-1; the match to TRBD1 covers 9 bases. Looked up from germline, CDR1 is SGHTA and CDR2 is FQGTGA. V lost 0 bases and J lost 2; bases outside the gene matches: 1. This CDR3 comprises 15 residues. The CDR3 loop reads CASSLTTGGNTEAFF. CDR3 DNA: TGTGCCAGCAGCTTAACGACAGGGGGTAACACTGAAGCTTTCTTT.

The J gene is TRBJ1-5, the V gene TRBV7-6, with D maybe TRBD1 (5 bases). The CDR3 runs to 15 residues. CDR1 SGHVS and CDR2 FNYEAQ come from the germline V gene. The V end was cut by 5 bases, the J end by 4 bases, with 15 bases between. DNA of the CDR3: TGTGCCAGCAGCGCCTCGGGACTAACTAATCAGCCCCAGCATTTT. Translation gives CASSASGLTNQPQHF.

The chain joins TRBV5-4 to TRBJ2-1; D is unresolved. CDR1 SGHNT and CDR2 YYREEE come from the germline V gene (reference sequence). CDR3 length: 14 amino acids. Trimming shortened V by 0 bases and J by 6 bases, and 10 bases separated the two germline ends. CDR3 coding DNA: TGTGCCAGCAGCTTGGGGGCGCACTCCAATGAGCAGTTCTTC. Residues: CASSLGAHSNEQFF.

CDR3 bases: TGTGCCAGCAGTCCACTAGCGGGAGACTACAATGAGCAGTTCTTC. Translating gives CASSPLAGDYNEQFF. The chain recombines TRBV2 with TRBJ2-1, with 11 bases matching TRBD2. V lost 5 bases and J lost 3; bases outside the gene matches: 3. The CDR3 is made up of 15 amino acids. The V gene's germline CDR1 is SNHLY and CDR2 FYNNEI.

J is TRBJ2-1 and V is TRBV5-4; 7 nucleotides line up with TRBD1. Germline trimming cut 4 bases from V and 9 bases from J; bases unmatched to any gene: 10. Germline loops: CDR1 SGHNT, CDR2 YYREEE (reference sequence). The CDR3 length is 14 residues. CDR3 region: CASSETQGWGEQFF. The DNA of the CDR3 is TGTGCCAGCAGCGAAACACAGGGGTGGGGTGAGCAGTTCTTC.

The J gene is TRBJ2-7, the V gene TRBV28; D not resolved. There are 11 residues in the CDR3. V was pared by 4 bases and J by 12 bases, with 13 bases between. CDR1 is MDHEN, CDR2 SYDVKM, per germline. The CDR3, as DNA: TGTGCCAGCAGTTCACAGCCCGCGTGGTACTTC. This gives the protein CASSSQPAWYF.

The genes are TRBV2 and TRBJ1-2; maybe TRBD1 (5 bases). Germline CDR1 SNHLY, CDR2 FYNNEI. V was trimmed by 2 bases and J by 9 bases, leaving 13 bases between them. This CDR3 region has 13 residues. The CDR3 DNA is TGTGCCAGCAGTGAACGGGGGAGGGTAAGCTACACCTTC. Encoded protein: CASSERGRVSYTF.

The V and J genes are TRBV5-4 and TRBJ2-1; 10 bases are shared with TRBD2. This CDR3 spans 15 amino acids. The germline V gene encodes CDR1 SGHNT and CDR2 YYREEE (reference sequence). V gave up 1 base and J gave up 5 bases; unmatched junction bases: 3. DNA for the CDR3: TGTGCCAGCAGCTTGACTAGCGGGGCCAACAATGAGCAGTTCTTC. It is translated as CASSLTSGANNEQFF.

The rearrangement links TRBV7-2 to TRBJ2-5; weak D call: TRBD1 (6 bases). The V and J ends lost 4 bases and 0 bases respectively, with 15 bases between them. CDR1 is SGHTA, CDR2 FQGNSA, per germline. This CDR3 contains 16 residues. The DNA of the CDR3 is TGTGCCAGCAGCTCTCCGGGACATTCGTACCAAGAGACCCAGTACTTC. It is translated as CASSSPGHSYQETQYF.

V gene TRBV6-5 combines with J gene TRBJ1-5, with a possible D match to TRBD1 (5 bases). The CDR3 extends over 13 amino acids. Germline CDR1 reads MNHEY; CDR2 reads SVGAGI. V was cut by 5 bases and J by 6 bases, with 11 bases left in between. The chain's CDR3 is CASSMDIGQPQHF. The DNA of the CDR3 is TGTGCCAGCAGTATGGACATCGGTCAGCCCCAGCATTTT.

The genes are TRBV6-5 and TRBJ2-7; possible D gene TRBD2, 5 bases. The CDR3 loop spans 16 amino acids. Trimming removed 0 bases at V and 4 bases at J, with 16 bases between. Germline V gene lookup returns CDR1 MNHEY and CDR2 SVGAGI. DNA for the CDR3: TGTGCCAGCAGTTACTCGACACGGAGGAAAGGATACGAGCAGTACTTC. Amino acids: CASSYSTRRKGYEQYF.

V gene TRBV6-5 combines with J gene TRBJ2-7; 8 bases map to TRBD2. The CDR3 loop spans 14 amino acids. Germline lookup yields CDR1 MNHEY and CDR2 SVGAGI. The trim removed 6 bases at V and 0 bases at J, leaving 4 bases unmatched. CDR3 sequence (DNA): TGTGCCAGCAGACCGGGAGGGAGCTCCTACGAGCAGTACTTC. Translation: CASRPGGSSYEQYF.

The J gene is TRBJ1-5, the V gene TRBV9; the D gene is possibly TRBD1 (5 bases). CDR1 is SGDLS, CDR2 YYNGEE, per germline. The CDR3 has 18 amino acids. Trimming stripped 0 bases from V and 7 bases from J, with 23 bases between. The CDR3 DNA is TGTGCCAGCAGCGTAGGGGGCCCGAGACAGCCTTTTCGGCAGCCCCAGCATTTT. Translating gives CASSVGGPRQPFRQPQHF.

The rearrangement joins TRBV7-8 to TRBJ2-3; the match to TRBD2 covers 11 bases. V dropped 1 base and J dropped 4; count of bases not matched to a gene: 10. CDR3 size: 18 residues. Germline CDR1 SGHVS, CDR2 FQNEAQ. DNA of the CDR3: TGTGCCAGCAGCTTAGTACTAGCGGGAGCTGTGTTGGCAGATACGCAGTATTTT. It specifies CASSLVLAGAVLADTQYF.

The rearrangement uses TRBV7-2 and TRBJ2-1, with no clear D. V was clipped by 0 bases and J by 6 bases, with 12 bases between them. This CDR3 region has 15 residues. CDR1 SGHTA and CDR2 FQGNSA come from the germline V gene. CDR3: CASSLALLFINEQFF. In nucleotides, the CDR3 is TGTGCCAGCAGCTTAGCCCTACTCTTTATCAATGAGCAGTTCTTC.